The present entry profiles one T cell receptor beta chain with its context. This record belongs to a study of CD8 T cells in Susac syndrome. RNA was extracted with the RNeasy kit, and a quantity of roughly 0.5 to 1 ug was reverse transcribed using random hexamers. It was immunoSEQ multiplex PCR that amplified TCR beta CDR3 across 54 Vbeta and 13 Jbeta. TCRdb redid the calling of the immunoSEQ multiplex PCR reads with MiXCR, one entry per CDR3 protein. The sample lists some 300,000 distinct CDR3 sequences, about nine tenths seen once, with approximately 0.18% in the top ten. Germline V gene data show CDR1 as LGHNA and CDR2 as YNFKEQ. There are 16 residues in the CDR3. V lost 5 bases and J 0 bases, leaving 13 bases between the germline ends.

The TCR originated in a human donor with multiple sclerosis. The J gene is TRBJ1-4, the V gene TRBV4-2, with TRBD1 as a possible D gene (5 bases). Sequenced sample: CD8+ T cells from PBMCs. The CDR3 protein is CASSSRDGATNEKLFF. In nucleotides, the CDR3 is TGTGCCAGCAGCTCCCGGGACGGAGCAACTAATGAAAAACTGTTTTTT.